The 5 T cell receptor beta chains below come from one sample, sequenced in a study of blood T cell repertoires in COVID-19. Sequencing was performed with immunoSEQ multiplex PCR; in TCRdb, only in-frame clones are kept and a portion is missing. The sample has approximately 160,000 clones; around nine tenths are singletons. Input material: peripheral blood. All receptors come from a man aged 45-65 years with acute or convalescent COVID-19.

In DNA, the CDR3 is TGCAGTGCTAGTGGAGTAGCGGGAGTAACAGATACGCAGTATTTT. Protein product: CSASGVAGVTDTQYF. The chain is built from TRBV20-1 and TRBJ2-3; 9 nucleotides match TRBD2. V was clipped by 3 bases and J by 3 bases; unmatched bases: 7. CDR1 and CDR2 (germline): DFQATT, SNEGSKA (reference sequence). CDR3 length equals 15 residues.

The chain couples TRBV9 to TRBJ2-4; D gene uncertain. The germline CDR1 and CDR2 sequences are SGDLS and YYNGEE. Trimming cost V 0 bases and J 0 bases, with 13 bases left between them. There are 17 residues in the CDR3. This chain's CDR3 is CASSVESGFSAKNIQYF. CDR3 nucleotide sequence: TGTGCCAGCAGCGTAGAATCCGGGTTTTCAGCCAAAAACATTCAGTACTTC.

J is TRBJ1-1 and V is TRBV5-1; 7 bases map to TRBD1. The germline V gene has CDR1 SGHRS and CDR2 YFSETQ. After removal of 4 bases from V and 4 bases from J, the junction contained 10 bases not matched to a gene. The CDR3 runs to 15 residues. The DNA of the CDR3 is TGCGCCAGCAGCCAACAGGAGGGGGCGGTCACTGAAGCTTTCTTT. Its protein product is CASSQQEGAVTEAFF.

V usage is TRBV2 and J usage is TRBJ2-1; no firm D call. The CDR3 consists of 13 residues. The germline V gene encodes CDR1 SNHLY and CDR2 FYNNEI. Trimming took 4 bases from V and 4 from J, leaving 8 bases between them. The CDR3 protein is CASSVYLYNEQFF. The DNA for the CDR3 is TGTGCCAGCAGTGTTTATTTATACAATGAGCAGTTCTTC.

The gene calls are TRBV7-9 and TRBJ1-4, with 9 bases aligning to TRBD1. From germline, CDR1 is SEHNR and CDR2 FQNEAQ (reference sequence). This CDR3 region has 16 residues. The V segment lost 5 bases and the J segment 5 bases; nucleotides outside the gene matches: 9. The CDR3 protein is CASSTYSGTGNEKLFF. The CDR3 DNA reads TGTGCCAGCAGCACCTACTCCGGGACAGGGAATGAAAAACTGTTTTTT.